This T cell receptor beta chain came from a study of control samples from healthy donors and cancer patients. Clones were read by immunoSEQ multiplex PCR, and TCRdb kept only the in-frame ones, dropping some. This sample yields roughly 76,000 clones, of which over 90% are seen a single time; 4.5% to 5.5% belongs to the top ten. Trimming cost V 0 bases and J 3 bases, with 16 bases left between them. There are 17 residues in the CDR3. In germline, CDR1 is SGDLS, CDR2 YYNGEE. The clonotype originates from a woman between 18 and 30 years old in good health. Source material: blood. The rearrangement joins TRBV9 to TRBJ1-3; D may be TRBD1 (5 bases). CDR3 DNA sequence: TGTGCCAGCAGCGTAGGGTTAAGCAGGGCAGGTGGAAACACCATATATTTT. It encodes CASSVGLSRAGGNTIYF.